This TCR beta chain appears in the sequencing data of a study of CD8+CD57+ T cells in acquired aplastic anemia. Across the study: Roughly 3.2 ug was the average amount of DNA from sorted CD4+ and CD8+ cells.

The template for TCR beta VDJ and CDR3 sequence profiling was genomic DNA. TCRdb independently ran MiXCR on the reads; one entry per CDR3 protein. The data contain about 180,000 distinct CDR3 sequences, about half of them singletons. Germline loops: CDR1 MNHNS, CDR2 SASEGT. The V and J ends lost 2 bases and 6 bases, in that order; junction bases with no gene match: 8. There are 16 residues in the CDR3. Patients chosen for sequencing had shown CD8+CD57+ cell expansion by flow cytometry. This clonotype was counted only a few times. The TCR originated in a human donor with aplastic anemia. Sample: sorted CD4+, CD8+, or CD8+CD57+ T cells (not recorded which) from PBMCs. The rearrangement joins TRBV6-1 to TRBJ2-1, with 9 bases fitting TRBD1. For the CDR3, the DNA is TGTGCCAGCAGTGAAAAACCGGGACAGGGCGCCAATGAGCAGTTCTTC. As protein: CASSEKPGQGANEQFF.